This passage covers 15 T cell receptor beta chains from one sample sequenced in a study of blood T cell repertoires in COVID-19. TCRdb keeps only in-frame clones here, not all; method: immunoSEQ multiplex PCR. The sample yields some 320,000 clones, over 85% seen once. Sequencing used PBMCs or T cells enriched from blood (not recorded which). All receptors come from a woman between 50 and 59 years old who had been exposed to COVID-19.

The chain employs TRBV5-1 and TRBJ1-2; D remains ambiguous. This CDR3 is 12 amino acids long. V was shortened by 5 bases and J by 8 bases, with 13 bases between the two germline ends. Germline V gene lookup returns CDR1 SGHRS and CDR2 YFSETQ. The CDR3 region has the DNA TGCGCCAGCAGAATGGAGGTTGAAGGCTACACCTTC. Residues: CASRMEVEGYTF.

The chain has TRBV29-1 and TRBJ2-5; possible D gene TRBD2, 5 bases. V was shortened by 4 bases and J by 5 bases, with 14 bases between the two germline ends. From germline, CDR1 is SQVTM and CDR2 ANQGSEA. The CDR3 is made up of 13 amino acids. The CDR3 sequence: CSVGARAGETQYF. The CDR3 coding sequence is TGCAGCGTTGGGGCGAGGGCCGGGGAGACCCAGTACTTC.

The chain employs TRBV19 and TRBJ2-7, with 8 bases matching TRBD1. The CDR3 totals 16 residues. With V trimmed by 4 bases and J by 2 bases, 10 bases remained unmatched. The germline V gene encodes CDR1 LNHDA and CDR2 SQIVND (reference sequence). For the CDR3, the DNA is TGTGCCAGTAGTAGAGGACAGGGAGATATCCCCTACGAGCAGTACTTC. Translating gives CASSRGQGDIPYEQYF. Full variable domain (missing parts from reference TRBV19 and TRBJ2-7): DGGITQSPKYLFRKEGQNVTLSCEQNLNHDAMYWYRQDPGQGLRLIYYSQIVNDFQKGDIAEGYSVSREKKESFPLTVTSAQKNPTAFYLCASSRGQGDIPYEQYFGPGTRLTVT.

V is TRBV5-1 and J is TRBJ1-6; D gene unclear. The CDR3 covers 15 residues. CDR1 is SGHRS and CDR2 is YFSETQ in the germline V gene. The V end lost 0 bases, the J end lost 8 bases, and 12 bases lay between the germline ends. Written as DNA, the CDR3 is TGCGCCAGCAGCTTGGTATTCAGTGTTTATTCACCCCTCCACTTT. Translation gives CASSLVFSVYSPLHF.

V is TRBV19 and J is TRBJ2-7; 12 nucleotides match TRBD1. J gave up 7 bases and V 3 bases, and 4 bases lay outside the gene matches. CDR1 is LNHDA and CDR2 is SQIVND in the germline V gene (reference sequence). The CDR3 covers 14 residues. The CDR3 loop reads CASSMGQGAKEQYF. The CDR3 DNA sequence: TGTGCCAGTAGTATGGGACAGGGGGCAAAAGAGCAGTACTTC.

Comment on this clone: The sample holds other DNA sequences that translate to the same CDR3. The chain recombines TRBV7-8 with TRBJ2-7, with TRBD2 matching 12 bases. The ends lost 1 base at V and 2 bases at J; junction bases unmatched: 0. This CDR3 comprises 15 residues. CDR1 and CDR2 (germline): SGHVS, FQNEAQ. This CDR3 is CASSLGLAGAYEQYF. The CDR3 bases are TGTGCCAGCAGCTTAGGACTAGCGGGGGCCTACGAGCAGTACTTC.

The rearrangement joins TRBV5-1 to TRBJ1-3, with D maybe TRBD1 (6 bases). The CDR3 has 15 amino acids. V was trimmed by 4 bases and J by 1 base, leaving 12 bases between them. Germline V gene lookup returns CDR1 SGHRS and CDR2 YFSETQ. The CDR3 region is CASSGATGSGNTIYF. The CDR3 DNA reads as TGCGCCAGCAGCGGCGCGACAGGTTCTGGAAACACCATATATTTT.

The J gene is TRBJ1-2, the V gene TRBV6-4; D call uncertain. Trimming pared 3 bases from V and 2 bases from J, leaving 13 bases between. This CDR3 is 15 amino acids long. Germline-derived CDR1 and CDR2 are MRHNA and SNTAGT. The CDR3 sequence is CASSEMAGGNYGYTF. The CDR3 coding sequence is TGTGCCAGCAGTGAGATGGCAGGTGGGAACTATGGCTACACCTTC.

About this clone: Other nucleotide sequences from this sample produce the same CDR3. V usage is TRBV5-1 and J usage is TRBJ2-5, with D unresolved. This CDR3 has 14 residues. V gave up 0 bases and J gave up 2 bases, with 8 bases separating them. Germline CDR1 SGHRS, CDR2 YFSETQ. The CDR3 loop reads CASSLGSGQETQYF. The DNA for the CDR3 is TGCGCCAGCAGCTTGGGTTCCGGGCAAGAGACCCAGTACTTC. Full variable domain (outside the CDR3, taken from reference TRBV5-1 and TRBJ2-5): KAGVTQTPRYLIKTRGQQVTLSCSPISGHRSVSWYQQTPGQGLQFLFEYFSETQRNKGNFPGRFSGRQFSNSRSEMNVSTLELGDSALYLCASSLGSGQETQYFGPGTRLLVL.

This chain joins TRBV5-1 and TRBJ2-2, with D tentatively TRBD1 (6 bases). This CDR3 has 15 amino acids. Germline assignment: CDR1 SGHRS and CDR2 YFSETQ. V was pared by 7 bases and J by 1 base, with 14 bases between. This chain's CDR3 is CASHRGTLNTGELFF. The CDR3 nucleotides are TGCGCCAGCCATCGTGGGACACTGAACACCGGGGAGCTGTTTTTT.

The V and J genes are TRBV15 and TRBJ1-5; TRBD1 aligns across 10 bases. CDR1 and CDR2 from the germline V gene are LNHNV and YYDKDF (reference sequence). This CDR3 has 15 residues. The V and J ends lost 8 bases and 7 bases, in that order; junction bases with no gene match: 11. CDR3 loop: CATGVRQGAGQPQHF. The CDR3 DNA follows: TGTGCCACCGGGGTGAGACAGGGGGCAGGACAGCCCCAGCATTTT.

The genes are TRBV28 and TRBJ1-2; D might be TRBD1 (6 bases). V was clipped by 8 bases and J by 6 bases, with 13 bases between them. Germline V gives CDR1 MDHEN, CDR2 SYDVKM. The CDR3 length is 12 residues. The CDR3 is CASGWGQDGYTF. The CDR3 coding sequence is TGTGCCAGCGGTTGGGGGCAGGATGGCTACACCTTC.

Here the CDR3 DNA reads TGTGCCAGCAGCTCCCAAGGTGGGCAGGGGGCCCGGGAGCAGTACTTC. This encodes CASSSQGGQGAREQYF. The V and J genes are TRBV5-4 and TRBJ2-7, with 8 bases that match TRBD1. The CDR3 extends over 16 amino acids. Germline V gives CDR1 SGHNT, CDR2 YYREEE (reference sequence). With V trimmed by 3 bases and J by 7 bases, 15 bases remained unmatched.

The chain uses TRBV25-1 and TRBJ2-5; 10 bases are shared with TRBD2. CDR1 and CDR2 from the germline V gene are MGHDK and SYGVNS. V was clipped by 2 bases and J by 6 bases; unmatched bases: 3. This CDR3 region has 14 residues. Written as DNA, the CDR3 is TGTGCCAGCAGTGAAGCGGGACTAGCGAAGACCCAGTACTTC. Protein sequence: CASSEAGLAKTQYF.

The chain recombines TRBV7-2 with TRBJ2-2; D gene ambiguous. The CDR3 totals 14 residues. Germline CDR1 is SGHTA and CDR2 is FQGNSA. V lost 5 bases, J lost 7 bases, and 14 bases lay in between. The CDR3 nucleotides read TGTGCCAGCAGCCTTGCTCCCGAGTTCGGGGAGCTGTTTTTT. Encoded protein: CASSLAPEFGELFF. Based on the CDR3 plus reference TRBV7-2 and TRBJ2-2, the full variable domain is GAGVSQSPSNKVTEKGKDVELRCDPISGHTALYWYRQSLGQGLEFLIYFQGNSAPDKSGLPSDRFSAERTGGSVSTLTIQRTQQEDSAVYLCASSLAPEFGELFFGEGSRLTVL.